What follows describes a single TCR beta chain. Its antigen is undetermined. The source of the sample is a study of cytomegalovirus exposure and HLA in healthy donors. Study-wide background: The approximately 100 million unique TCR beta sequences, from about 179 million T cells, were found by an earlier analysis.

V lost 4 bases, J lost 7 bases, and 10 bases stayed unmatched. Germline CDR1 and CDR2: SEHNR and FQNEAQ (reference sequence). The CDR3 has 15 residues. Study-level findings and limits: V- and J-gene trimming of TCR beta was linked (in a later analysis) to a missense DCLRE1C variant. A likely sequencing artifact accounted for one observed cluster of highly shared sequence variants.

PCR primers comprised 60 Vbeta and 13 Jbeta primers. Profiled with immunoSEQ multiplex PCR; TCRdb holds only in-frame clones, not every one. The sample includes over 120,000 clones, approximately 80% of them seen just once. V is TRBV7-9 and J is TRBJ1-1, with 9 bases lining up with TRBD1. The origin of this receptor is a woman in her sixties in good health and CMV-seropositive. Sample: PBMCs. CDR3 loop: CASSSDRGLAHEAFF. The CDR3 nucleotides read TGTGCCAGCAGCTCGGACAGGGGTCTGGCCCATGAAGCTTTCTTT.